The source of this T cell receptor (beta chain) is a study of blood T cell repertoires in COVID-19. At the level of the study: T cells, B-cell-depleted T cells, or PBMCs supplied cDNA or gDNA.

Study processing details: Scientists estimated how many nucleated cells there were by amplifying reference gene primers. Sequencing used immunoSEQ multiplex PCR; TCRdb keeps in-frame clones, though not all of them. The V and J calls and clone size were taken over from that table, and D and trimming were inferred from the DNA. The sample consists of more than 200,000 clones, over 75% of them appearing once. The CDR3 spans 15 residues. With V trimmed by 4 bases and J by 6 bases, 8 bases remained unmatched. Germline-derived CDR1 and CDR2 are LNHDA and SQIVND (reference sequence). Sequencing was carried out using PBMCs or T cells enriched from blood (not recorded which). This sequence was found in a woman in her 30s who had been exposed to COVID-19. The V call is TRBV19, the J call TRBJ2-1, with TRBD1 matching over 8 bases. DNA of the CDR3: TGTGCCAGTAGTACAGGACAGGGTCGGTTCAATGAGCAGTTCTTC. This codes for CASSTGQGRFNEQFF.